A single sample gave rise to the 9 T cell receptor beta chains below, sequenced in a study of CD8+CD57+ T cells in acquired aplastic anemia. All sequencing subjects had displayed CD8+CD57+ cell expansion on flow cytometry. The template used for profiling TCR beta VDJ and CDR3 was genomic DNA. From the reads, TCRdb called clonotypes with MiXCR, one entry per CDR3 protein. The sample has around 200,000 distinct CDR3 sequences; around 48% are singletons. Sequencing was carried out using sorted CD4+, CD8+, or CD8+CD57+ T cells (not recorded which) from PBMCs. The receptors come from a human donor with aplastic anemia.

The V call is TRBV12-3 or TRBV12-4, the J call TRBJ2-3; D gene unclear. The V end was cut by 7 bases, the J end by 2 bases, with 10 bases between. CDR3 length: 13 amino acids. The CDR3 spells CASMGISTDTQYF. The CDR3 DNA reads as TGTGCCAGCATGGGGATTTCCACAGATACGCAGTATTTT.

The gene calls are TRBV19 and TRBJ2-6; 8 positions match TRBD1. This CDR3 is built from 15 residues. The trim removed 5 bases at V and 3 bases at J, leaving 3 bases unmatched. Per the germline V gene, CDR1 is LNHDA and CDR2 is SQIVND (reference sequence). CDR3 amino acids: CASSEGTGGANVLTF. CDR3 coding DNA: TGTGCCAGTAGTGAGGGGACAGGTGGGGCCAACGTCCTGACTTTC.

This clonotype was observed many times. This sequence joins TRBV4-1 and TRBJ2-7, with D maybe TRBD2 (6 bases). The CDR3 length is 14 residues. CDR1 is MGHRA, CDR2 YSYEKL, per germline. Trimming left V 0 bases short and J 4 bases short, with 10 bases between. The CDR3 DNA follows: TGCGCCAGCAGCCAAGAAGGCGGGATATACGAGCAGTACTTC. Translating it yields CASSQEGGIYEQYF.

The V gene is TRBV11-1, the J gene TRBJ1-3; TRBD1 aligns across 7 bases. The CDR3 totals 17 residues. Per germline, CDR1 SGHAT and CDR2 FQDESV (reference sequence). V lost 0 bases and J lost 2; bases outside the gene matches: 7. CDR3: CASSLAGNRGPGNTIYF. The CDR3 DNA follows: TGTGCCAGCAGCTTAGCGGGAAACAGGGGCCCTGGAAACACCATATATTTT.

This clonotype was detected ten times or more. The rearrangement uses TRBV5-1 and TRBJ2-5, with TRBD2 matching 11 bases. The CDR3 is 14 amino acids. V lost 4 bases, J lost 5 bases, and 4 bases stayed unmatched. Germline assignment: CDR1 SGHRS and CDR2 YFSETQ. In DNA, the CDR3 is TGCGCCAGCAGCGGGGGACTAGCGGTGGAGACCCAGTACTTC. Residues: CASSGGLAVETQYF. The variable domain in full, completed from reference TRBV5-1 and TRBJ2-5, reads KAGVTQTPRYLIKTRGQQVTLSCSPISGHRSVSWYQQTPGQGLQFLFEYFSETQRNKGNFPGRFSGRQFSNSRSEMNVSTLELGDSALYLCASSGGLAVETQYFGPGTRLLVL.

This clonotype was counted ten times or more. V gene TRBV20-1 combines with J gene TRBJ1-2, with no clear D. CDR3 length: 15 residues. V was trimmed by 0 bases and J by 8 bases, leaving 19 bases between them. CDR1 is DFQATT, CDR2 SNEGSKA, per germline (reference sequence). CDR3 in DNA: TGCAGTGCTAGAGAGGTTGCAGCCCGGAAAGGCGGCTACACCTTC. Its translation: CSAREVAARKGGYTF.

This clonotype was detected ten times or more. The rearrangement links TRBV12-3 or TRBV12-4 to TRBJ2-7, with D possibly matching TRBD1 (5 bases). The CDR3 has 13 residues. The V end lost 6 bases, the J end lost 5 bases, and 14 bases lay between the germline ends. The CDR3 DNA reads TGTGCCAGCAGAGGGGCCCCTCGGCACGAGCAGTACTTC. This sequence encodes CASRGAPRHEQYF.

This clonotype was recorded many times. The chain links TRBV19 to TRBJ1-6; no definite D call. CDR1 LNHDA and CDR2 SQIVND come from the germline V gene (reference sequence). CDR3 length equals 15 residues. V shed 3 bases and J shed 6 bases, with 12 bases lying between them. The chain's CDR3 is CASSMVRDGNSPLHF. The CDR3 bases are TGTGCCAGTAGTATGGTAAGGGATGGTAATTCACCCCTCCACTTT.

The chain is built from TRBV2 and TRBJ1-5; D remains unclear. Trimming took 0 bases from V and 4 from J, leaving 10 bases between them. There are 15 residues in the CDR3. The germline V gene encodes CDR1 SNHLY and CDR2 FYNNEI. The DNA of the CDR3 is TGTGCCAGCAGTGAAGCGAGTACACGGAATCAGCCCCAGCATTTT. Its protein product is CASSEASTRNQPQHF.